This TCR beta chain was observed in a study of blood T cell repertoires in COVID-19. On the study more broadly: T cells, B-cell-depleted T cells, or PBMCs provided the cDNA or gDNA that served as material.

The data were produced by immunoSEQ multiplex PCR, yet TCRdb's version contains in-frame clones alone and is incomplete. This sample has over 200,000 clones, with 75% to 90% found just once. The germline gives CDR1 LNHNV, CDR2 YYDKDF (reference sequence). This CDR3 region has 14 residues. V lost 8 bases to trimming and J lost 1 base, with 12 bases between them. The sequence was obtained from a man aged 25-45 years with COVID-19, enrolled during active disease. The chain uses TRBV15 and TRBJ1-5, with D uncertain. The sequencing sample was made of peripheral blood. The CDR3 reads CATGAMRSNQPQHF. CDR3 coding DNA: TGTGCCACCGGAGCTATGCGAAGCAATCAGCCCCAGCATTTT.